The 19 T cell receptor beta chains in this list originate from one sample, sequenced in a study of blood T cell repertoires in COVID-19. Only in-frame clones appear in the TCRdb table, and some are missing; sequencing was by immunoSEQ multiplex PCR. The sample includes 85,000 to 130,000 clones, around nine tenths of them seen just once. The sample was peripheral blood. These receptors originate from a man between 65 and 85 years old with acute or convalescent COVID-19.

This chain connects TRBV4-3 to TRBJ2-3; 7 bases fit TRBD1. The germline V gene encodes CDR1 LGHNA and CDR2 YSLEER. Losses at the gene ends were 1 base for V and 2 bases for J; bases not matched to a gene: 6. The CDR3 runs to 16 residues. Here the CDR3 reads CASSQGQGEITDTQYF. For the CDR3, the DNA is TGCGCCAGCAGCCAAGGACAGGGAGAAATCACAGATACGCAGTATTTT.

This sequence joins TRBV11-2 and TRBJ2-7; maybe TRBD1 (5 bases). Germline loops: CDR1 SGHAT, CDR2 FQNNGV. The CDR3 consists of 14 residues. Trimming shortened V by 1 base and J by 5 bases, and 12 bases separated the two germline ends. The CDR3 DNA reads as TGTGCCAGCAGCTTAGTACAGGCCTGGGACGAGCAGTACTTC. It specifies CASSLVQAWDEQYF.

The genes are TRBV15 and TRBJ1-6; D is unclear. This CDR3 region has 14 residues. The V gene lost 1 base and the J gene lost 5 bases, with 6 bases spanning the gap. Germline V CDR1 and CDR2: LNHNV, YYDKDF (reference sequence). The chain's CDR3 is CATSRGPDNSPLHF. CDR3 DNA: TGTGCCACCAGCAGAGGTCCGGATAATTCACCCCTCCACTTT.

CDR3 sequence reads: CASSLSGGGTDTQYF. The DNA for the CDR3 is TGCGCCAGCAGCTTATCAGGGGGCGGGACAGATACGCAGTATTTT. The chain is built from TRBV5-1 and TRBJ2-3, with TRBD1 identical over 8 bases. V was pared by 2 bases and J by 3 bases, with 5 bases of the junction left unmatched. This CDR3 spans 15 amino acids. In germline, CDR1 is SGHRS, CDR2 YFSETQ.

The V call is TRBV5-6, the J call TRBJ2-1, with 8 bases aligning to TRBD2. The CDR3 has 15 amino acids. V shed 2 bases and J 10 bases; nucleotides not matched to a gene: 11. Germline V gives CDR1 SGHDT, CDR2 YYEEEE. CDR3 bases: TGTGCCAGCAGCTTTAGAACGGGAGGGGTCCCCGAGCAGTTCTTC. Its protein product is CASSFRTGGVPEQFF.

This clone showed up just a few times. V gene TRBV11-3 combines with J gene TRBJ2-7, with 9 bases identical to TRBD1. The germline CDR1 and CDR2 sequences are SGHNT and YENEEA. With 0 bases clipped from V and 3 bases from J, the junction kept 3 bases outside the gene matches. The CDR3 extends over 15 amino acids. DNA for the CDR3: TGTGCCAGCAGCTTAGATGGGGGACAGGGCTACGAGCAGTACTTC. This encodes CASSLDGGQGYEQYF.

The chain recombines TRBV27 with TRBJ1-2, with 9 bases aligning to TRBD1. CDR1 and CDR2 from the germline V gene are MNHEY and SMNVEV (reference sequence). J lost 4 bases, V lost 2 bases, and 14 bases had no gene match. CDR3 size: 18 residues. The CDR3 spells CASSLSGAGTGSPYGYTF. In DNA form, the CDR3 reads TGTGCCAGCAGTTTAAGTGGCGCCGGGACAGGGTCACCCTATGGCTACACCTTC.

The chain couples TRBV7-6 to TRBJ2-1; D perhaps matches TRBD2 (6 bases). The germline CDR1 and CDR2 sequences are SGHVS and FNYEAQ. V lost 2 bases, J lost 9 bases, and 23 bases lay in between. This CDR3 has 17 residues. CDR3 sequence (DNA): TGTGCCAGCAGCTTACAGACTAGGGGCCGCACAGGAGGTGAGCAGTTCTTC. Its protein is CASSLQTRGRTGGEQFF.

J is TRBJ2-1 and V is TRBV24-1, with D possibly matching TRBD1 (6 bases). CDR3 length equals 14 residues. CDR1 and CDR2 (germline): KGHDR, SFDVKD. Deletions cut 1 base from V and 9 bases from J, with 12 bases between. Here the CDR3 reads CATSDLAGAGEQFF. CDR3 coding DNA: TGTGCCACCAGTGATTTAGCAGGGGCCGGTGAGCAGTTCTTC.

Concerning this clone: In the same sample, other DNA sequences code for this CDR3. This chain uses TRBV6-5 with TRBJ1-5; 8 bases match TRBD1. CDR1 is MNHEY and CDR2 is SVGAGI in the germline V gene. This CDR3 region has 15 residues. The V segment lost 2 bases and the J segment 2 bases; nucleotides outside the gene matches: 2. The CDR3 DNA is TGTGCCAGCAGTTACGGACAGGGAGGCAATCAGCCCCAGCATTTT. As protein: CASSYGQGGNQPQHF.

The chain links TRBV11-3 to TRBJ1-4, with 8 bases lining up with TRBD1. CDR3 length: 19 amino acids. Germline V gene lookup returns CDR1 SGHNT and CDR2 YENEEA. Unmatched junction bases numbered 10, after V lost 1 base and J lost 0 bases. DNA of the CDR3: TGTGCCAGCAGCTTAGGTCTTTCAGGGGGCCCCTCAACTAATGAAAAACTGTTTTTT. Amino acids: CASSLGLSGGPSTNEKLFF. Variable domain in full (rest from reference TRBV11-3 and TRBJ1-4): EAGVVQSPRYKIIEKKQPVAFWCNPISGHNTLYWYLQNLGQGPELLIRYENEEAVDDSQLPKDRFSAERLKGVDSTLKIQPAELGDSAVYLCASSLGLSGGPSTNEKLFFGSGTQLSVL.

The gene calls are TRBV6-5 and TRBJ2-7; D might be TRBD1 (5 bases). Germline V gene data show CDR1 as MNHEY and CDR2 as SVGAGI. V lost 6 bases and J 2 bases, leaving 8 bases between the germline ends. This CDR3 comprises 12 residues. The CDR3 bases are TGTGCCAGCAGGGTAGGGGCCTACGAGCAGTACTTC. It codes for CASRVGAYEQYF.

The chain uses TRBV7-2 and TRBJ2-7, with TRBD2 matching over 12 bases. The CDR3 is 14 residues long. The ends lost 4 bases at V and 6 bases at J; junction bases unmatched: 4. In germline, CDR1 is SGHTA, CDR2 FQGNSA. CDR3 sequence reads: CASSYLAGGPEQYF. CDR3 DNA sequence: TGTGCCAGCAGCTACCTAGCGGGAGGGCCCGAGCAGTACTTC.

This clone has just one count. The CDR3 DNA reads as TGTGCCAGCAGCGTCCTAGCGGGAGGGGCCTACAATGAGCAGTTCTTC. It specifies CASSVLAGGAYNEQFF. The chain is built from TRBV9 and TRBJ2-1; TRBD2 agrees at 12 bases. This CDR3 spans 16 amino acids. Germline lookup yields CDR1 SGDLS and CDR2 YYNGEE. The V and J ends lost 2 bases and 2 bases, in that order; junction bases with no gene match: 2.

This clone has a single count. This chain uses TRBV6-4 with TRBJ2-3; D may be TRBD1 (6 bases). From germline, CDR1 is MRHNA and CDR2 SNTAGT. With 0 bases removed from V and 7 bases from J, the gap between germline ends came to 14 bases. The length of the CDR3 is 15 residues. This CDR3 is CASSDSGAQANTQYF. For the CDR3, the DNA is TGTGCCAGCAGTGACTCGGGGGCCCAGGCGAATACGCAGTATTTT.

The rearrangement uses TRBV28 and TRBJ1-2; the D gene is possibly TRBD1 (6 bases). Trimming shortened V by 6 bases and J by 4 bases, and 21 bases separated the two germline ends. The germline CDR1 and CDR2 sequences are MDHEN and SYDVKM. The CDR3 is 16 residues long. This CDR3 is CASSSGGTGKVYGYTF. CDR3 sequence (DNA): TGTGCCAGCAGCTCGGGGGGAACAGGGAAGGTCTATGGCTACACCTTC.

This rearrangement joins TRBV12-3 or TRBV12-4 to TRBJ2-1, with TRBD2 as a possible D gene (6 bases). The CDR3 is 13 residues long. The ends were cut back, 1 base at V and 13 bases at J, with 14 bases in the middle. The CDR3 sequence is CASSLVGWEVQFF. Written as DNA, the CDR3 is TGTGCCAGCAGTTTAGTTGGGTGGGAGGTTCAGTTCTTC.

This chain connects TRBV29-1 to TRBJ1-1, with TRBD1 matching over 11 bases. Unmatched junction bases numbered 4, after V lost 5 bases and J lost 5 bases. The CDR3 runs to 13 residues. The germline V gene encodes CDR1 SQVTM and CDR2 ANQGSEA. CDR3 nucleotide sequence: TGCAGCGTTCGGACAGGGGGCTTAACTGAAGCTTTCTTT. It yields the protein CSVRTGGLTEAFF.

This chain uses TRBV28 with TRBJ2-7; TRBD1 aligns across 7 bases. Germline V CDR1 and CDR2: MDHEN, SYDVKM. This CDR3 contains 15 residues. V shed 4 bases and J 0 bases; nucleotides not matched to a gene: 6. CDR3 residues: CASSSTGVNSYEQYF. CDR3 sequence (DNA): TGTGCCAGCAGTTCTACAGGGGTCAACTCCTACGAGCAGTACTTC.